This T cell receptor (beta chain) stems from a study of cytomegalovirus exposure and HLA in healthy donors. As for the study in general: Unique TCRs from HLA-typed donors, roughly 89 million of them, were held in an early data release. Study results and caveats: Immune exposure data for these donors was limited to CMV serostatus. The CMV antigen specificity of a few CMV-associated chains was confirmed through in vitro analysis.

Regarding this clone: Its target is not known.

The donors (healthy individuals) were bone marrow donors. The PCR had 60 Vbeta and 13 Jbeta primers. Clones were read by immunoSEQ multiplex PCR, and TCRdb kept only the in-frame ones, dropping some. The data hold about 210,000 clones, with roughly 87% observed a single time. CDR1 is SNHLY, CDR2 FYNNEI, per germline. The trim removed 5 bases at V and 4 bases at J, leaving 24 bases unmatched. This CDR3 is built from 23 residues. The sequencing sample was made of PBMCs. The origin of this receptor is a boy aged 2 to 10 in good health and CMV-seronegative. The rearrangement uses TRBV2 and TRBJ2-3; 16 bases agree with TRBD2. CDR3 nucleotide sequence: TGTGCCAGCAGTTTGAAAGGGAAGCGAAGCCCGGGACTAGCGGGAGGGCCCCCAGATACGCAGTATTTT. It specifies CASSLKGKRSPGLAGGPPDTQYF.